The clone carrying this T cell receptor (beta chain) occurred a few times. Its antigen is not known. In the original analysis: The distant-metastasis classifier for papillary thyroid cancer was built from CDR3 differences across clinicopathological groups. TCRdb re-processed the PCR reads through MiXCR. It is TCRdb's table, rather than the study itself, that gives the V and J calls and clone size. The sample lists tens of thousands of clones, about 12% seen once, with around 9% in the top ten. The CDR3 is made up of 17 amino acids. CDR1 is WNHNN, CDR2 SYGVQD, per germline (reference sequence). V lost 6 bases to trimming and J lost 1 base, with 22 bases between them. Every patient underwent thyroid surgery untreated. This sample was included in a study of metastatic and nonmetastatic thyroid tumors. For the study at large: Malignant and benign thyroid patients had repertoires compared in peripheral blood and tumor or nodule tissue.

Findings of the study overall: Benign nodules were reported to have significantly lower TCR beta diversity than malignant thyroid tumors, in blood and tumor.

The sample taken for sequencing was tumor tissue. The genes are TRBV10-1 and TRBJ2-7; D is perhaps TRBD2 (6 bases). This TCR derives from a female donor with papillary thyroid cancer or a benign thyroid nodule (not recorded which). Some clones in this sample may be carry-over from other donors' samples. CDR3 bases: TGCGCCAGCAGGGCGGCTAGCGTTCCGCATAGATCCTACGAGCAGTACTTC. Amino acid sequence: CASRAASVPHRSYEQYF.